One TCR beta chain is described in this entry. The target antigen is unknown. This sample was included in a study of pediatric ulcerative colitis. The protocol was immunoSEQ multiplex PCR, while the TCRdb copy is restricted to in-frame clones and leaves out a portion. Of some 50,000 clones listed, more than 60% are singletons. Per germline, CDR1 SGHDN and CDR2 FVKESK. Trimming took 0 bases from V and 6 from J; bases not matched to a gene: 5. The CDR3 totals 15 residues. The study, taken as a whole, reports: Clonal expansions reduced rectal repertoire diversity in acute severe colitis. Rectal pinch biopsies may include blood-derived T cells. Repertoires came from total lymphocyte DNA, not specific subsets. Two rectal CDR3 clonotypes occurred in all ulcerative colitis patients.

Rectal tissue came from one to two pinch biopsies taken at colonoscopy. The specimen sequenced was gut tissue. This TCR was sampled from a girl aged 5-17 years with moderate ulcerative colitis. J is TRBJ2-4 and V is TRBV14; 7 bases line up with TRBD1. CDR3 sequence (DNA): TGTGCCAGCAGCCAAGACACAGGGGTTGGAAACATTCAGTACTTC. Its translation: CASSQDTGVGNIQYF.